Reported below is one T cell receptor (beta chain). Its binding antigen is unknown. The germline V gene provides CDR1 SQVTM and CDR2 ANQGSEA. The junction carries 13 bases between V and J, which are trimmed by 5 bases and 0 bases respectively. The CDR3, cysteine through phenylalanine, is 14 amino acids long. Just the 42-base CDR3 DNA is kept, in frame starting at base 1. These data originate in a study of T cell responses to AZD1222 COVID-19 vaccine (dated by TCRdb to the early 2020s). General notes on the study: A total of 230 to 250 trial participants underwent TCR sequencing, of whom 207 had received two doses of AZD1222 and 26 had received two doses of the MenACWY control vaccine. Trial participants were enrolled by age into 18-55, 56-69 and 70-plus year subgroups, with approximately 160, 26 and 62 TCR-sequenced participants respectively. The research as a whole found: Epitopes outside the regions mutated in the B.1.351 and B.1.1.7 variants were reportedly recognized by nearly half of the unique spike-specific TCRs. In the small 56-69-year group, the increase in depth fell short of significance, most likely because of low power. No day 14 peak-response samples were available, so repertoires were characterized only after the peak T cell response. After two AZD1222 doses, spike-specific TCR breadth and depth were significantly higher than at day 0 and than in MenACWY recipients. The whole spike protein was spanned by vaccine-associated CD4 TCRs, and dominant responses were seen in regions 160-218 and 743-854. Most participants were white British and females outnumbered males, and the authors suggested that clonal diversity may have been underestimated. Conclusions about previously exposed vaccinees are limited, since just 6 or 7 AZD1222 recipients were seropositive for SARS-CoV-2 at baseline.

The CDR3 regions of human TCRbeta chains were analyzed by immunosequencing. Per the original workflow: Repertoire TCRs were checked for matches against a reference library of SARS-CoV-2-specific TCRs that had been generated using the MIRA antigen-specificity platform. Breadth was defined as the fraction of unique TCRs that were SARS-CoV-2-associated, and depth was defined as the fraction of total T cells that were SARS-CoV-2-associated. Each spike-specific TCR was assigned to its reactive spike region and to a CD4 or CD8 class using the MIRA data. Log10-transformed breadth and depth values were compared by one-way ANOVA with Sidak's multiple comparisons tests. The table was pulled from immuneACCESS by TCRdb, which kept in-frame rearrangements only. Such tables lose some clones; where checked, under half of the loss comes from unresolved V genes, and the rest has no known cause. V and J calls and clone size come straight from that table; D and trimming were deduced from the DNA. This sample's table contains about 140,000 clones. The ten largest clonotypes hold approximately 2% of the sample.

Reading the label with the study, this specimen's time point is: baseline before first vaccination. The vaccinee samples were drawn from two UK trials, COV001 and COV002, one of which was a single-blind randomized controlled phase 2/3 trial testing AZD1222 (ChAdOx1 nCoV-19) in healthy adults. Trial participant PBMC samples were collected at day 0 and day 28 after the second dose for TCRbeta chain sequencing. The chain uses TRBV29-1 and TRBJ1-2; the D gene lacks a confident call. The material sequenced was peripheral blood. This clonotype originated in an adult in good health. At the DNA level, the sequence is TGCAGCGTTAGGGAGGCGGCAACTAACTATGGCTACACCTTC. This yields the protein CSVREAATNYGYTF.